A selection of T cell receptor beta chains follows, all from one sample in a study of molecular identifiers for immune sequencing clone quantification. TCRdb ran MiXCR on the PCR reads and lists one entry per CDR3 protein. The sample includes around 320,000 distinct CDR3 sequences, about 22% seen only once; the top ten take approximately 0.74%. Sequenced material: naive CD8+ T cells from blood, with Jurkat cell RNA spiked in. These receptors were collected from a human donor in good health. Some libraries in this study had Jurkat cell RNA spiked in. CDR3s include the opening cysteine and the closing phenylalanine or tryptophan. D genes are given only for firm matches. The listing skips clone size in some rows; elsewhere it reads once, few, many or a size class.

CDR3 protein: CASSRLAGGLGDTQYF
CDR3 DNA: TGTGCCAGCAGCCGACTAGCGGGGGGGCTAGGAGATACGCAGTATTTT
clone size: few
J gene: TRBJ2-3
V gene: TRBV6-2/TRBV6-3
D gene: TRBD2

CDR3 protein: CASRGGFGYGYTF
CDR3 DNA: TGTGCCAGCCGTGGGGGTTTTGGCTATGGCTACACCTTC
clone size: many
J gene: TRBJ1-2
V gene: TRBV2
D gene: NA

CDR3 protein: CASSESKGNTEAFF
CDR3 DNA: TGCGCCAGCAGTGAGTCGAAAGGAAACACTGAAGCTTTCTTT
clone size: few
J gene: TRBJ1-1
V gene: TRBV10-2
D gene: NA

CDR3 protein: CASSSQGAIEQYF
CDR3 DNA: TGTGCCAGCAGCTCTCAGGGGGCTATCGAGCAGTACTTC
clone size: NA
J gene: TRBJ2-7
V gene: TRBV13
D gene: TRBD1

CDR3 protein: CASSVGQGDTDTQYF
CDR3 DNA: TGTGCCAGCAGCGTAGGACAGGGCGACACAGATACGCAGTATTTT
clone size: many
J gene: TRBJ2-3
V gene: TRBV9
D gene: TRBD1

CDR3 protein: CASSQDQTQESQYF
CDR3 DNA: TGCGCCAGCAGCCAAGATCAAACCCAAGAGTCCCAGTACTTC
clone size: NA
J gene: TRBJ2-5
V gene: TRBV4-1
D gene: NA

CDR3 protein: CSARDLGQGNYEQYF
CDR3 DNA: TGCAGTGCTAGAGATCTTGGACAGGGTAACTACGAGCAGTACTTC
clone size: NA
J gene: TRBJ2-7
V gene: TRBV20-1
D gene: TRBD1

CDR3 protein: CSARVLLESHEQYF
CDR3 DNA: TGCAGTGCTAGAGTTTTGCTAGAGAGTCACGAGCAGTACTTC
clone size: many
J gene: TRBJ2-7
V gene: TRBV20-1
D gene: NA

CDR3 protein: CASSEGPVAPHEQYF
CDR3 DNA: TGTGCCAGCAGTGAAGGACCAGTGGCCCCCCACGAGCAGTACTTC
clone size: many
J gene: TRBJ2-7
V gene: TRBV6-1
D gene: NA

CDR3 protein: CASSRAGDRGLSDTGELFF
CDR3 DNA: TGTGCCAGCAGCCGAGCGGGGGACAGGGGGCTCAGTGACACCGGGGAGCTGTTTTTT
clone size: many
J gene: TRBJ2-2
V gene: TRBV14
D gene: TRBD1

CDR3 protein: CASSAMGSNQPQHF
CDR3 DNA: TGTGCCAGCAGTGCAATGGGGAGCAATCAGCCCCAGCATTTT
clone size: NA
J gene: TRBJ1-5
V gene: TRBV5-3
D gene: NA

CDR3 protein: CASSEALLIGTTDTQYF
CDR3 DNA: TGTGCCAGCAGTGAAGCGCTTTTGATCGGGACCACAGATACGCAGTATTTT
clone size: many
J gene: TRBJ2-3
V gene: TRBV2
D gene: NA

CDR3 protein: CASSHFADSSTDTQYF
CDR3 DNA: TGTGCCAGCAGCCACTTTGCGGACTCCTCCACAGATACGCAGTATTTT
clone size: NA
J gene: TRBJ2-3
V gene: TRBV3-1
D gene: NA

CDR3 protein: CASSLGGGIQEPPYF
CDR3 DNA: TGTGCCAGCAGCTTAGGAGGGGGAATCCAAGAGCCCCCGTACTTC
clone size: NA
J gene: TRBJ2-5
V gene: TRBV7-2
D gene: NA

CDR3 protein: CASSYGSREQYF
CDR3 DNA: TGTGCCAGCAGTTACGGATCGCGGGAGCAGTATTTT
clone size: few
J gene: TRBJ2-3
V gene: TRBV6-2/TRBV6-3
D gene: NA

CDR3 protein: CASRGGNTIYF
CDR3 DNA: TGTGCCAGCAGGGGTGGAAACACCATATATTTT
clone size: NA
J gene: TRBJ1-3
V gene: TRBV2
D gene: NA

CDR3 protein: CAISGGRGQYF
CDR3 DNA: TGTGCCATCAGTGGAGGCAGGGGTCAGTATTTT
clone size: few
J gene: TRBJ2-3
V gene: TRBV10-3
D gene: NA

CDR3 protein: CSAGEGARYEQYF
CDR3 DNA: TGCAGTGCGGGGGAGGGTGCTCGCTACGAGCAGTACTTC
clone size: few
J gene: TRBJ2-7
V gene: TRBV20-1
D gene: TRBD2

CDR3 protein: CASSLGSGADYEQYF
CDR3 DNA: TGCGCCAGCAGCTTGGGGTCGGGGGCGGACTACGAGCAGTACTTC
clone size: NA
J gene: TRBJ2-7
V gene: TRBV5-1
D gene: NA

CDR3 protein: CASSMSRTNTGELSF
CDR3 DNA: TGTGCCAGTAGTATGAGCAGGACCAACACCGGGGAGCTGTCTTTT
clone size: NA
J gene: TRBJ2-2
V gene: TRBV19
D gene: NA

CDR3 protein: CASSSPTGAHEQFF
CDR3 DNA: TGTGCCAGCAGCTCGCCGACAGGGGCCCATGAGCAGTTCTTC
clone size: few
J gene: TRBJ2-1
V gene: TRBV5-6
D gene: TRBD1

CDR3 protein: CASGYTDTQYF
CDR3 DNA: TGTGCCAGCGGGTACACAGATACGCAGTATTTT
clone size: many
J gene: TRBJ2-3
V gene: TRBV28
D gene: NA

CDR3 protein: CASSLGVKCQEAQCF
CDR3 DNA: TGTGCCAGCAGCTTAGGGGTGAAGTGCCAAGAGGCCCAGTGCTTC
clone size: NA
J gene: TRBJ2-5
V gene: TRBV7-3
D gene: NA

CDR3 protein: CASSDEETGDFGTDTQYF
CDR3 DNA: TGTGCCAGCAGCGACGAGGAGACAGGGGATTTTGGCACAGATACGCAGTATTTT
clone size: few
J gene: TRBJ2-3
V gene: TRBV5-6
D gene: TRBD1

CDR3 protein: CASSWESNQPQHF
CDR3 DNA: TGTGCCAGCAGCTGGGAGAGCAATCAGCCCCAGCATTTT
clone size: NA
J gene: TRBJ1-5
V gene: TRBV7-6
D gene: NA

CDR3 protein: CASSLDRGSGNTIYF
CDR3 DNA: TGTGCCAGCAGCCTAGACAGGGGATCTGGAAACACCATATATTTT
clone size: many
J gene: TRBJ1-3
V gene: TRBV6-5
D gene: TRBD1

CDR3 protein: CASSLGQGENYGYTF
CDR3 DNA: TGTGCCAGCAGCTTGGGACAGGGGGAGAACTATGGCTACACCTTC
clone size: few
J gene: TRBJ1-2
V gene: TRBV7-9
D gene: TRBD1

CDR3 protein: CASSFRAHRVWEQFF
CDR3 DNA: TGTGCCAGCAGTTTCCGGGCCCACAGGGTCTGGGAGCAGTTCTTC
clone size: many
J gene: TRBJ2-1
V gene: TRBV12-3/TRBV12-4
D gene: NA

CDR3 protein: CASSQSDEQFF
CDR3 DNA: TGTGCCAGCAGCCAATCGGATGAGCAGTTCTTC
clone size: NA
J gene: TRBJ2-1
V gene: TRBV3-1
D gene: NA

CDR3 protein: CASSQGKDRRYEQYF
CDR3 DNA: TGCGCCAGCAGCCAGGGAAAGGACAGGAGGTACGAGCAGTACTTC
clone size: NA
J gene: TRBJ2-7
V gene: TRBV4-3
D gene: TRBD1

CDR3 protein: CASSVRPGRDYSNQPQHF
CDR3 DNA: TGCGCCAGCAGCGTGAGGCCGGGACGGGACTATAGCAATCAGCCCCAGCATTTT
clone size: once
J gene: TRBJ1-5
V gene: TRBV4-1
D gene: NA

CDR3 protein: CASSQVGEGTQYF
CDR3 DNA: TGTGCCAGCAGCCAAGTCGGCGAGGGGACCCAGTACTTC
clone size: NA
J gene: TRBJ2-5
V gene: TRBV14
D gene: NA

CDR3 protein: CAISELALEQFF
CDR3 DNA: TGTGCCATCAGTGAACTAGCTCTTGAGCAGTTCTTC
clone size: few
J gene: TRBJ2-1
V gene: TRBV10-3
D gene: NA

CDR3 protein: CASSTGQPASYEQYF
CDR3 DNA: TGTGCCAGCAGTACCGGACAGCCCGCCTCCTACGAGCAGTACTTC
clone size: many
J gene: TRBJ2-7
V gene: TRBV2
D gene: NA

CDR3 protein: CSARDFRWGKNTEAFF
CDR3 DNA: TGCAGTGCTAGAGATTTTCGATGGGGAAAGAACACTGAAGCTTTCTTT
clone size: NA
J gene: TRBJ1-1
V gene: TRBV20-1
D gene: NA

CDR3 protein: CASSDGRTNEKLFF
CDR3 DNA: TGTGCCAGCAGTGACGGCCGGACTAATGAAAAACTGTTTTTT
clone size: few
J gene: TRBJ1-4
V gene: TRBV2
D gene: NA

CDR3 protein: CSVQGAYGYTF
CDR3 DNA: TGCAGCGTTCAGGGGGCCTATGGCTACACCTTC
clone size: many
J gene: TRBJ1-2
V gene: TRBV29-1
D gene: TRBD1

CDR3 protein: CASSVSDGAYEQYF
CDR3 DNA: TGTGCCAGCAGCGTATCGGATGGGGCCTACGAGCAGTACTTC
clone size: NA
J gene: TRBJ2-7
V gene: TRBV9
D gene: NA

CDR3 protein: CASSLGGYGTDTQYF
CDR3 DNA: TGCGCCAGCAGCTTGGGGGGCTACGGCACAGATACGCAGTATTTT
clone size: many
J gene: TRBJ2-3
V gene: TRBV5-1
D gene: NA

CDR3 protein: CASSLGVNEQFF
CDR3 DNA: TGTGCCAGCAGCTTGGGTGTAAATGAGCAGTTCTTC
clone size: many
J gene: TRBJ2-1
V gene: TRBV11-2
D gene: NA

CDR3 protein: CASSLMGYMGQRQHF
CDR3 DNA: TGCGCCAGCAGCTTGATGGGGTATATGGGTCAGCGCCAGCATTTT
clone size: NA
J gene: TRBJ1-5
V gene: TRBV5-1
D gene: NA